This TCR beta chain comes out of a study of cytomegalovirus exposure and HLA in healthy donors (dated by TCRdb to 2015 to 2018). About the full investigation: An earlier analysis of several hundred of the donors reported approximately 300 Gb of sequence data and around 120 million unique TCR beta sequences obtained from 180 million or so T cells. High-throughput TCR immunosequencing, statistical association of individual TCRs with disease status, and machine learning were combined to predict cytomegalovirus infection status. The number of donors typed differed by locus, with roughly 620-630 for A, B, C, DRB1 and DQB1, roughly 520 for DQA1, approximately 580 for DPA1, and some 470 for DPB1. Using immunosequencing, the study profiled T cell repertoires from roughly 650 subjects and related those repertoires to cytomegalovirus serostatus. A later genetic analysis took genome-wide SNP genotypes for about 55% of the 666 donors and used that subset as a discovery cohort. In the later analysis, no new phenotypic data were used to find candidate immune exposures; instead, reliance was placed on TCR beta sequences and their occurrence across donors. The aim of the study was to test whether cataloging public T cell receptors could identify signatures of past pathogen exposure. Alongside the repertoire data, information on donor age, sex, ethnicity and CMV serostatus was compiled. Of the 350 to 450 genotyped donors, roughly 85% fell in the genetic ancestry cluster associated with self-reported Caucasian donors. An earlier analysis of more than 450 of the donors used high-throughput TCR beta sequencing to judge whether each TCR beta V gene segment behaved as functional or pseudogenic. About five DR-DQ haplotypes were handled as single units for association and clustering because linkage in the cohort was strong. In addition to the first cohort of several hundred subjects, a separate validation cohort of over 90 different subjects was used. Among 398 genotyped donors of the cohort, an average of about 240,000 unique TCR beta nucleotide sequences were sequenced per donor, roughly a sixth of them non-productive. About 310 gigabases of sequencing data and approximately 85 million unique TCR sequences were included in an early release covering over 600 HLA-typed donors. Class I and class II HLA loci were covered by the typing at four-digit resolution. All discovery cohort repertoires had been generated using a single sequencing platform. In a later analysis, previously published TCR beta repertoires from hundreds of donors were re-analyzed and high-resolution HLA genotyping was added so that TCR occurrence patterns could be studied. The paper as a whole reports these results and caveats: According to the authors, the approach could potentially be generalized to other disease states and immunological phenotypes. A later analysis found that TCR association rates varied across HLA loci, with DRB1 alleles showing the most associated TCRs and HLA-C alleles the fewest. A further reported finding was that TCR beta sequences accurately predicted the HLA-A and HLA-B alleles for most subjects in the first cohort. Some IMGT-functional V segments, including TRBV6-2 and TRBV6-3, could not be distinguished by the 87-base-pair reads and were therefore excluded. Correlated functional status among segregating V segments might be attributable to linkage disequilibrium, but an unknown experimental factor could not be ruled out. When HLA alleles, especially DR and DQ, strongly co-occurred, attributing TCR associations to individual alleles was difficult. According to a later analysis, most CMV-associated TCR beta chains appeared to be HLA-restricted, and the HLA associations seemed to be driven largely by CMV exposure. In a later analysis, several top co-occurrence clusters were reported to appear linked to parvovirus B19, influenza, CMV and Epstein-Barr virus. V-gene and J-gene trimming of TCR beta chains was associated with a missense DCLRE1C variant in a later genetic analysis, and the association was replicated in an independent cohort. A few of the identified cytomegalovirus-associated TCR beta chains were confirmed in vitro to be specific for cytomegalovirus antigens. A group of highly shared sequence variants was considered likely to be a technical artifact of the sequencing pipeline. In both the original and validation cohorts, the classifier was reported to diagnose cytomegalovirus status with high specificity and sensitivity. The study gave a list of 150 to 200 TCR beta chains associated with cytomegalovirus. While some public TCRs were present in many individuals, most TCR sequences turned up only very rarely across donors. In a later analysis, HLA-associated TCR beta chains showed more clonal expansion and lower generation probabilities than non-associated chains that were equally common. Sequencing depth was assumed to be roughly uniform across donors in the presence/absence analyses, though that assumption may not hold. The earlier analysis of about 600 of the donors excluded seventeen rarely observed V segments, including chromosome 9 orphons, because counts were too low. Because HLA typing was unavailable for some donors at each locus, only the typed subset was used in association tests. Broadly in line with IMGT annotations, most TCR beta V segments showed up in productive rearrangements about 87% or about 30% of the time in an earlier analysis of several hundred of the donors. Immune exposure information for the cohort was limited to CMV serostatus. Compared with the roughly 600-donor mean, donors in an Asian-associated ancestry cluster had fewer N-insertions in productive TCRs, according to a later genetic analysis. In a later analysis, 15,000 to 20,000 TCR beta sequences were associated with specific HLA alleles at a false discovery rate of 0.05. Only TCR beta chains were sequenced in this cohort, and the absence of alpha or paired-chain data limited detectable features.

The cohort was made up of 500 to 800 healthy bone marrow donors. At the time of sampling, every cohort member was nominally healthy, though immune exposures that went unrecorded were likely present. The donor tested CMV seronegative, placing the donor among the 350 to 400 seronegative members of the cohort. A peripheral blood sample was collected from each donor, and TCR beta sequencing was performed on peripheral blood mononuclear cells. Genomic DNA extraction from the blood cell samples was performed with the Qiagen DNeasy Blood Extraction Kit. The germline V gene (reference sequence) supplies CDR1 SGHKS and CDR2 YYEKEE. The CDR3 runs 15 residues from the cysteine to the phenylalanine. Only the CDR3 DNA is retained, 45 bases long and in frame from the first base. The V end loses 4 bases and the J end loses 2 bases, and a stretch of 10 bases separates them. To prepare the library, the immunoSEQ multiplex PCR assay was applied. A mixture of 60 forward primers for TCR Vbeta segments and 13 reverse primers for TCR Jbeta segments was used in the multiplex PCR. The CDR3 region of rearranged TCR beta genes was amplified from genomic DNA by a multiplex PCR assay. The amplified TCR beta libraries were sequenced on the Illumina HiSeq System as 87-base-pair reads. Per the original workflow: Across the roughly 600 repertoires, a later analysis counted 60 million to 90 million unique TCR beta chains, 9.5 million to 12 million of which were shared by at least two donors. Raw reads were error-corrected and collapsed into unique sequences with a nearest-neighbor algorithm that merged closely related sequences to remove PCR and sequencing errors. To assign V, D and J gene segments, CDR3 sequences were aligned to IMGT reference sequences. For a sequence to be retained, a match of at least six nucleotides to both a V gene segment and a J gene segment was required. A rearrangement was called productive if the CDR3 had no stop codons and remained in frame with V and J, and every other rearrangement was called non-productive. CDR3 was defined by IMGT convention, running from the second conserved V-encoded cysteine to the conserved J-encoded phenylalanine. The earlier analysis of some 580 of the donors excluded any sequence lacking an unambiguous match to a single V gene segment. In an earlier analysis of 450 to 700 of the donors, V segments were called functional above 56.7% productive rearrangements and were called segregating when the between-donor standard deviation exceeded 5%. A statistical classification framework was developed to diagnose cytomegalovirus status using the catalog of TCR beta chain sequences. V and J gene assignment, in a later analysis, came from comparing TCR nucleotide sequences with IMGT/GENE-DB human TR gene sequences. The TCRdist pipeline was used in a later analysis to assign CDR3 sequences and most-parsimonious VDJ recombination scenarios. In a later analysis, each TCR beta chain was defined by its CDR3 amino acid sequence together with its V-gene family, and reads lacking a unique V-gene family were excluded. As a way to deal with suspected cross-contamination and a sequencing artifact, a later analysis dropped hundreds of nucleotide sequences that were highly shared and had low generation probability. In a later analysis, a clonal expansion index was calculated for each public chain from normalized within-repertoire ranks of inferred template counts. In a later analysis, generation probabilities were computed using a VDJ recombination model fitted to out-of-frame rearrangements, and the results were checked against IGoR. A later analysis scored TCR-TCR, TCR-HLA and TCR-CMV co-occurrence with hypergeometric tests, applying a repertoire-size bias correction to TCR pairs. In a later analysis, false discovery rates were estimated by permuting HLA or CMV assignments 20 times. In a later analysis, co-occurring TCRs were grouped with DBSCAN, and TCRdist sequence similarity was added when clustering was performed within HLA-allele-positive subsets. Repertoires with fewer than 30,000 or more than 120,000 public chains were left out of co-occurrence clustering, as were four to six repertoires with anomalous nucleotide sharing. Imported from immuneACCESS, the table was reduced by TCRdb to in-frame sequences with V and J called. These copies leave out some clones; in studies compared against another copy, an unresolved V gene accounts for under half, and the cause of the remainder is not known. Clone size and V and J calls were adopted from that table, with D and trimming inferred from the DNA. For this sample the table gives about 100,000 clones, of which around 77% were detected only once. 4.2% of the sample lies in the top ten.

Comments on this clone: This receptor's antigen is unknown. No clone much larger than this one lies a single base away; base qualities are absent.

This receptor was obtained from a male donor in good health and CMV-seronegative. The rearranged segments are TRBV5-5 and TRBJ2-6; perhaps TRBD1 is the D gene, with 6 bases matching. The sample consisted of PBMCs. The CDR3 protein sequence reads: CASSLRTAGANVLTF. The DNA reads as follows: TGTGCCAGCAGCCTCCGGACAGCTGGGGCCAACGTCCTGACTTTC.